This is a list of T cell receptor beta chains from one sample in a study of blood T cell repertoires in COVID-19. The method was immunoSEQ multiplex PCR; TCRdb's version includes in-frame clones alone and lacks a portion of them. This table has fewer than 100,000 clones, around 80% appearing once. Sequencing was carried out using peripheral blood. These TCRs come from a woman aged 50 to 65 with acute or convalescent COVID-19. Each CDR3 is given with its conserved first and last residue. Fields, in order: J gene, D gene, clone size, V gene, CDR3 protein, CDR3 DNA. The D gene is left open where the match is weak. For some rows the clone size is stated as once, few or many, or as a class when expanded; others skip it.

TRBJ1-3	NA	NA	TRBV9	CASSVGSGQGVDTIYF	TGTGCCAGCAGCGTAGGCTCGGGACAAGGGGTGGACACCATATATTTT
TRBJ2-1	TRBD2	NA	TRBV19	CASNGKRSGTYNEQFF	TGTGCCAGTAATGGAAAGAGGAGCGGGACCTACAATGAGCAGTTCTTC
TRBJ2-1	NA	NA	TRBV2	CASSAGDLKYNEQFF	TGTGCCAGCAGTGCCGGCGACTTGAAGTACAATGAGCAGTTCTTC
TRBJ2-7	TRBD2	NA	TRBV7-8	CASSHFEGRGEQYF	TGTGCCAGCAGCCATTTTGAAGGGCGGGGGGAGCAGTACTTC
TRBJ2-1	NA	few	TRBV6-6	CASRADFYNEQFF	TGTGCCAGCCGCGCGGACTTCTACAATGAGCAGTTCTTC
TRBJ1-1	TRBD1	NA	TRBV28	CASSSPGTVGEAFF	TGTGCCAGCAGTTCCCCCGGGACAGTCGGTGAAGCTTTCTTT
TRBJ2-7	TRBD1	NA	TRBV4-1	CASSFTGTGPYEQYF	TGCGCCAGCAGCTTTACCGGGACAGGTCCCTACGAGCAGTACTTC
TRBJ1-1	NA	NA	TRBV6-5	CASSPGTVNTEAFF	TGTGCCAGCAGTCCCGGGACTGTGAACACTGAAGCTTTCTTT
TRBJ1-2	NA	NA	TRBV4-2	CASSPGWGYTF	TGTGCCAGCAGCCCAGGGTGGGGCTACACCTTC
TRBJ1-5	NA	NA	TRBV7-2	CASSADRFQPQHF	TGTGCCAGCAGCGCAGACAGGTTTCAGCCCCAGCATTTT
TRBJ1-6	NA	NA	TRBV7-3	CASSPSGEWNSPLHF	TGTGCCAGCAGCCCGTCAGGGGAATGGAATTCACCCCTCCACTTT
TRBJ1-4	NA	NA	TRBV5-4	CASSPGPLGEKLFF	TGTGCCAGCAGCCCCGGGCCACTAGGTGAAAAACTGTTTTTT
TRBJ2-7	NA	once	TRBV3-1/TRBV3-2	CASMPGSPRWGGDTYEQYF	TGTGCCAGCATGCCGGGTAGCCCTCGCTGGGGCGGAGATACCTACGAGCAGTACTTC
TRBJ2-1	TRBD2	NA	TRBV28	CASSLGGTRVNEQFF	TGTGCCAGCAGTTTAGGAGGGACTAGGGTCAATGAGCAGTTCTTC
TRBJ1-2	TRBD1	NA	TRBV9	CASSVGAGGNYGYTF	TGTGCCAGCAGCGTAGGGGCAGGGGGCAACTATGGCTACACCTTC
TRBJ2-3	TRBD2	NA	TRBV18	CASSEGLAGTTDTQYF	TGTGCCAGCTCAGAGGGACTAGCGGGTACCACAGATACGCAGTATTTT
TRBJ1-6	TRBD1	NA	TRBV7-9	CASSPLQGPINSPLHF	TGTGCCAGCAGCCCGCTACAGGGGCCCATTAATTCACCCCTCCACTTT
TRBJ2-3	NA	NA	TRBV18	CASSPRPVADTQYF	TGTGCCAGCTCACCCCGCCCGGTGGCAGATACGCAGTATTTT
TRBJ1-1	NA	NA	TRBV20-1	CSAVRGTEAFF	TGCAGTGCTGTCAGGGGAACTGAAGCTTTCTTT
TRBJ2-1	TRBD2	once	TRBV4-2	CASSHREELGGDNEQFF	TGTGCCAGCAGCCATAGAGAGGAGCTGGGGGGGGACAATGAGCAGTTCTTC
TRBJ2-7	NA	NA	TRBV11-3	CASSLEGASEQYF	TGTGCCAGCAGCTTAGAGGGGGCGAGTGAGCAGTACTTC
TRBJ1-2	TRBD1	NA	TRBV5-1	CASSLEDRGPYGYTF	TGCGCCAGCAGCTTGGAAGACAGGGGGCCCTATGGCTACACCTTC
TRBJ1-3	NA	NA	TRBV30	CAWSEQGNTIYF	TGTGCCTGGAGTGAACAGGGAAACACCATATATTTT
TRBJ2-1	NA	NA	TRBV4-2	CASSQDQASYNEQFF	TGTGCCAGCAGCCAAGATCAAGCCTCCTACAATGAGCAGTTCTTC
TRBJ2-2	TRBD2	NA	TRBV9	CASSVSGGEDGELFF	TGTGCCAGCAGCGTTAGCGGGGGGGAGGACGGGGAGCTGTTTTTT
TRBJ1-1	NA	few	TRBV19	CASSPTAFNTEAFF	TGTGCCAGTAGTCCCACAGCCTTCAACACTGAAGCTTTCTTT
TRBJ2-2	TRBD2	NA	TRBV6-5	CASSSLTGGPGELFF	TGTGCCAGCAGCTCCCTAACGGGGGGGCCCGGGGAGCTGTTTTTT
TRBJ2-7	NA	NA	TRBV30	CAWSIEQGWNEQYF	TGTGCCTGGAGTATAGAGCAGGGTTGGAACGAGCAGTACTTC
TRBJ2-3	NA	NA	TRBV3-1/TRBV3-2	CASSLRGDTDTQYF	TGTGCCAGCAGCCTCCGGGGAGACACAGATACGCAGTATTTT
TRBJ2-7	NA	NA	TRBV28	CASSFLGTRIYEQYF	TGTGCCAGCAGTTTCCTTGGGACTCGAATCTACGAGCAGTACTTC
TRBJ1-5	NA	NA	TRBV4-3	CASSQEADKAYQPQHF	TGCGCCAGCAGCCAAGAGGCGGACAAAGCTTATCAGCCCCAGCATTTT
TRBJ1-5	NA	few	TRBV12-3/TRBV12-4	CASSLGGQPQHF	TGTGCCAGCAGTTTGGGAGGTCAGCCCCAGCATTTT
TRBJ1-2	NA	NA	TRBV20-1	CSASSGPYGYTF	TGCAGTGCTAGTAGCGGACCATATGGCTACACCTTC
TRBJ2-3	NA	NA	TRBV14	CASSQGGGRLTQYF	TGTGCCAGCAGCCAAGGTGGGGGCAGGCTTACGCAGTATTTT
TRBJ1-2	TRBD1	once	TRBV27	CASRSGGANGDGYTF	TGTGCCAGCAGGTCAGGGGGCGCAAATGGAGATGGCTACACCTTC
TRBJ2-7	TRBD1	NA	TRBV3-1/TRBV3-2	CASSQQGQVRLAVQYF	TGTGCCAGCAGTCAACAAGGACAGGTGCGTCTGGCGGTGCAGTACTTC
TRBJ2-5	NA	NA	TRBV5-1	CASSLYQETQYF	TGCGCCAGCAGCTTATATCAAGAGACCCAGTACTTC
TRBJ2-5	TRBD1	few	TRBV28	CAIKQGDGRQETQYF	TGTGCCATAAAGCAGGGGGACGGACGACAAGAGACCCAGTACTTC
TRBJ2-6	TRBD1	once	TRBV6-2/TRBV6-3	CASSYGQGAAGANVLTF	TGTGCCAGCAGTTACGGACAGGGGGCGGCCGGGGCCAACGTCCTGACTTTC
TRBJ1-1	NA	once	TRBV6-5	CASSKWRATEAFF	TGTGCCAGCAGCAAATGGAGGGCCACTGAAGCTTTCTTT
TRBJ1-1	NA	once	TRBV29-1	CSVDRTGTEAFF	TGCAGCGTTGACCGTACAGGGACTGAAGCTTTCTTT
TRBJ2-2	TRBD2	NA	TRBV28	CASSRLAANTGELFF	TGTGCCAGCAGTAGGCTAGCGGCTAACACCGGGGAGCTGTTTTTT
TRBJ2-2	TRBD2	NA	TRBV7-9	CATPPGGGYTGELFF	TGTGCCACCCCCCCCGGGGGGGGATACACCGGGGAGCTGTTTTTT
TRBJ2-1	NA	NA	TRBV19	CASSIGLATYNEQFF	TGTGCCAGTAGTATAGGGCTAGCTACCTACAATGAGCAGTTCTTC
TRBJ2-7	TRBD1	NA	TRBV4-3	CASSQGTGLSYEQYF	TGCGCCAGCAGCCAAGGGACAGGCCTCTCCTACGAGCAGTACTTC
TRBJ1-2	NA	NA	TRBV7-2	CASSSHTGYYGYTF	TGTGCCAGCAGCTCACACACAGGGTACTATGGCTACACCTTC
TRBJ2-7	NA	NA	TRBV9	CASSVVPGAYEQYF	TGTGCCAGCAGCGTAGTCCCGGGGGCCTACGAGCAGTACTTC
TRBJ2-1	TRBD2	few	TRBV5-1	CASSPGASGFTYNEQFF	TGCGCCAGCAGCCCCGGGGCTAGCGGCTTTACCTACAATGAGCAGTTCTTC
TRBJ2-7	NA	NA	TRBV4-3	CASSQEGGTAYEQYF	TGCGCCAGCAGCCAAGAGGGCGGGACCGCCTACGAGCAGTACTTC
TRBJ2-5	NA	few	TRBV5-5	CASSLLGGETQYF	TGTGCCAGCAGCTTGTTGGGCGGGGAGACCCAGTACTTC
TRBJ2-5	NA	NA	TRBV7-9	CASSLRGSRLETQYF	TGTGCCAGCAGCTTAAGGGGCAGCAGGTTAGAGACCCAGTACTTC
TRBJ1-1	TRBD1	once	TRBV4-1	CASSRQGNTEAFF	TGCGCCAGCAGCCGACAGGGTAACACTGAAGCTTTCTTT
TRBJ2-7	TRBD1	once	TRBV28	CASSSRGRYEQYF	TGTGCCAGCAGTTCCAGGGGGCGATACGAGCAGTACTTC
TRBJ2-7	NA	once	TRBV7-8	CASSFGSLGYEQYF	TGTGCCAGCAGCTTCGGGAGTTTGGGCTACGAGCAGTACTTC
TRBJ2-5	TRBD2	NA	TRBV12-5	CASGGLAGLETQYF	TGTGCTAGTGGGGGACTAGCGGGTCTAGAGACCCAGTACTTC
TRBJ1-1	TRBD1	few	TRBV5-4	CASSVAGTANTEAFF	TGTGCCAGCAGTGTCGCCGGGACAGCGAACACTGAAGCTTTCTTT
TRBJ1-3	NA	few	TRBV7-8	CASSLLEGGNTIYF	TGTGCCAGCAGCTTGTTGGAGGGAGGAAACACCATATATTTT